This T cell receptor (beta chain) emerged from a study of OX40 agonist ivuxolimab in advanced cancers. For the study at large: Prior anti-PD-1, anti-PD-L1 or anti-CTLA-4 therapy did not bar entry, and roughly 40% had some. Study observations and caveats: The mean number of expanded clones was higher in CD8+ T cells than in CD4+.

With baseline, cycle 4 day 1, and cycle 7 day 1 as timepoints, blood was sampled. From germline, CDR1 is ENHRY and CDR2 SYGVKD. J lost 7 bases, V lost 5 bases, and 3 bases had no gene match. The CDR3 spans 13 residues. As to this clone: Its antigen remains unknown.

Profiled with immunoSEQ multiplex PCR; TCRdb holds only in-frame clones, not every one. The data show more than 65,000 clones, with 85% to 95% seen just once and about 15% held by the top ten. The sequenced sample was CD4+ or CD8+ T cells sorted from blood, obtained in a trial of the OX40 agonist ivuxolimab. The source of this sequence is an adult with an advanced solid tumor such as melanoma, head and neck, liver or kidney cancer. The chain joins TRBV10-3 to TRBJ1-1; 11 positions agree with TRBD1. The CDR3 DNA follows: TGTGCCATCAGTCCCGGGACAGGGGGTGAAGCTTTCTTT. It codes for CAISPGTGGEAFF.